This record covers a single TCR beta chain. The antigen is unknown. V was trimmed by 2 bases and J by 0 bases, leaving 22 bases between them. The CDR3 has 20 residues. CDR1 SGHVS and CDR2 FNYEAQ come from the germline V gene. MiXCR was run by TCRdb on the 5' RACE reads, yielding one entry per CDR3 protein. In the table there are around 390,000 distinct CDR3 sequences, about a fifth of which are singletons. This specimen comes from a study of CD8 T cells in ankylosing spondylitis. Findings and caveats of the study: Clones tied to disease were said to be significantly enriched in matched ankylosing spondylitis synovial fluid. Disease-linked clones had a CD8+ phenotype and relatively low frequency in peripheral blood. What appeared characteristic of ankylosing spondylitis blood was a TCR beta motif of fewer than ten highly homologous variants.

What was sequenced was blood, either unsorted or a sorted T cell fraction (not recorded which). The source is a male donor with ankylosing spondylitis. The rearrangement uses TRBV7-6 and TRBJ1-4; tentatively, D is TRBD1 (5 bases). The CDR3 nucleotides are TGTGCCAGCAGCTTAAGCCGAGCTGGGACGGACTCTGCAACTAATGAAAAACTGTTTTTT. Amino acid sequence: CASSLSRAGTDSATNEKLFF.